The rows below give T cell receptor beta chains drawn from one sample of a study of regulatory T cells in long-lasting Graves disease. MiXCR, applied by TCRdb to the multiplex PCR reads, yields one record per CDR3 protein. The repertoire consists of nearly 350,000 distinct CDR3 sequences, with less than 20% occurring once and the leading ten covering 25% to 30%. The sequencing used peripheral blood mononuclear cells (PBMCs), collected when the disease was refractory, from a patient treated with antithyroid drugs. All receptors derive from a female donor with Graves disease. The CDR3 runs from the conserved cysteine through the conserved F or W. D genes are given only for firm matches.

TRBV20-1	TRBJ2-1	TRBD2	CSAREGLGLYNEQFF
TRBV7-2	TRBJ2-7	.	CASSLGAGVGEQYF
TRBV3-1	TRBJ2-5	TRBD2	CASSRSGYQETQYF
TRBV29-1	TRBJ1-2	TRBD1	CSVGQGAGGYTF
TRBV7-8	TRBJ1-1	.	CASSPRTATEAFF
TRBV5-1	TRBJ1-4	TRBD1	CASSFNRGLGEKLFF
TRBV7-3	TRBJ2-5	.	CASTPFDIQETQYF
TRBV28	TRBJ2-3	TRBD1	CASVDRGTDTQYF
TRBV9	TRBJ2-7	TRBD1	CASSVAGTGKYEQYF
TRBV10-1	TRBJ1-1	.	CASSGTAEAFF
TRBV19	TRBJ2-2	TRBD2	CASSILGLAGFTGELFF
TRBV5-5	TRBJ1-4	.	CASTRVWGTEKLFF
TRBV5-1	TRBJ2-7	TRBD2	CASSLGTSGREQYF
TRBV12-3/TRBV12-4	TRBJ1-1	.	CASSLTTVTEAFF
TRBV2	TRBJ2-5	.	CASREWVQETQYF
TRBV7-2	TRBJ2-7	TRBD2	CASSLALAGDYEQYF
TRBV30	TRBJ2-2	.	CAWSVLAEMNTGELFF
TRBV29-1	TRBJ1-1	.	CSVESYRDSEAFF
TRBV5-1	TRBJ1-1	.	CASSLVGQEKGSEAFF
TRBV6-2/TRBV6-3	TRBJ1-4	.	CASTRRDTLRSEKLFF
TRBV9	TRBJ1-6	TRBD1	CASSARQGSYNSPLHF
TRBV7-2	TRBJ2-4	TRBD2	CASSAGGNIQYF
TRBV12-3/TRBV12-4	TRBJ2-7	.	CASSSDTSSYEQYF
TRBV27	TRBJ2-4	TRBD1	CASSSRDRANIQYF
TRBV28	TRBJ2-5	TRBD2	CASSGLAGGVETQYF
TRBV10-3	TRBJ1-1	.	CAISESAGGWEAFF
TRBV6-1	TRBJ1-2	.	CASSEAPDDHYGYTF
TRBV11-2	TRBJ2-4	.	CASSPPGRENIQYF
TRBV12-3/TRBV12-4	TRBJ2-1	.	CASSKTGGRPSYNEQFF
TRBV3-1	TRBJ2-6	.	CASSQESGANVLTF
TRBV5-4	TRBJ1-2	TRBD1	CASRLGQDQYGYTF
TRBV20-1	TRBJ2-5	.	CSAHAGSKETQYF
TRBV15	TRBJ1-6	.	CATSSPNSPLHF
TRBV7-2	TRBJ2-7	.	CASSLSSASSYEQYF
TRBV10-3	TRBJ2-7	.	CAIDQTGWGEQYF
TRBV7-2	TRBJ2-3	.	CASSSGLLITDTQYF